This T cell receptor (beta chain) was captured by sequencing in a study of blood T cell repertoires in COVID-19. Study details: Acute and convalescent COVID-19 samples came from the United States, Italy and Spain. Sources were T cells, B-cell-depleted T cells, or PBMCs; the material itself was cDNA or gDNA.

Measured with immunoSEQ multiplex PCR; TCRdb has only the in-frame clones, and not every one. The sample records 120,000 or so clones, approximately 90% being singletons. This CDR3 region has 15 residues. CDR1 and CDR2 from the germline V gene are SGDLS and YYNGEE. Trimming pared 0 bases from V and 9 bases from J, leaving 16 bases between. The sample consisted of peripheral blood. This clonotype was sampled from a human donor in a cohort sampled during active COVID-19. V and J are TRBV9 and TRBJ2-1; possibly TRBD1 for D (6 bases). The DNA for the CDR3 is TGTGCCAGCAGCGTAGCTACGGACAGCAAGACTGAGCAGTTCTTC. This encodes CASSVATDSKTEQFF.